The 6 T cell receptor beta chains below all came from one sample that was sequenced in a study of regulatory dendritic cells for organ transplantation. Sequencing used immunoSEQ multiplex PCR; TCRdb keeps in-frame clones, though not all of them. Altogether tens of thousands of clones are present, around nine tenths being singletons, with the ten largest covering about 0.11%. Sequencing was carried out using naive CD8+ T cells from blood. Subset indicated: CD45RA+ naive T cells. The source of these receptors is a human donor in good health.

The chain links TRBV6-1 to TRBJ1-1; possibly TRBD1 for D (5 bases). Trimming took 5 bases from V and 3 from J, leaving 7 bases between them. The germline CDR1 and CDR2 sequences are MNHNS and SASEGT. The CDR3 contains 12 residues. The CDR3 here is CASSRTYTEAFF. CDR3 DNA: TGTGCCAGCAGTCGGACATACACTGAAGCTTTCTTT.

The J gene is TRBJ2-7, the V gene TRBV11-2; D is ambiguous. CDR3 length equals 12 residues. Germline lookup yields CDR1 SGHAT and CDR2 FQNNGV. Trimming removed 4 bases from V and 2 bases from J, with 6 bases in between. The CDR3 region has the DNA TGTGCCAGCAGCTCTGGGCCCTACGAGCAGTACTTC. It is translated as CASSSGPYEQYF.

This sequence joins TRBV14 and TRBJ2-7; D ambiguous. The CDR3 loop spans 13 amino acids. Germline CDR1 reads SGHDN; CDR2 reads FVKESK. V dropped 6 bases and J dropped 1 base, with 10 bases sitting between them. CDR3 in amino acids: CASSGDDSYEQYF. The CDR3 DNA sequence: TGTGCCAGCAGTGGAGACGATTCCTACGAGCAGTACTTC.

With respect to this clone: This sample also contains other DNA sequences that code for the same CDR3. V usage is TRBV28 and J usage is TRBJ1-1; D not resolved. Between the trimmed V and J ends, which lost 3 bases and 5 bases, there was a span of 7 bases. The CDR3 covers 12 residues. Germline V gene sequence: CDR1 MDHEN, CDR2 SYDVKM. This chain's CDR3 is CASSLSGTEAFF. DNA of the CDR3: TGTGCCAGCAGTTTGTCGGGGACTGAAGCTTTCTTT.

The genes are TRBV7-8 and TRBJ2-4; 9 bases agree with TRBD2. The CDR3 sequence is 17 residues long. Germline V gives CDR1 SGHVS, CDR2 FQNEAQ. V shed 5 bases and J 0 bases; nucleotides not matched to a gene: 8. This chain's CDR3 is CASSAQAGGLAKNIQYF. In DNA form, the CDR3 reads TGTGCCAGCAGCGCCCAAGCGGGAGGTCTAGCCAAAAACATTCAGTACTTC.

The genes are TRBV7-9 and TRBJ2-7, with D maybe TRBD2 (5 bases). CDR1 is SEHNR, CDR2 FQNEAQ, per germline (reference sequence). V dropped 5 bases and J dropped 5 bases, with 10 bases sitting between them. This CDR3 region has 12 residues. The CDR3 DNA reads TGTGCCAGCAGCCCTTACGGGAACGAGCAGTACTTC. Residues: CASSPYGNEQYF.